This T cell receptor (beta chain) originates from a study of shared clonotypes between healthy human individuals (dated by TCRdb to 2020 to 2022). For context, the study as a whole: The cohort included a few men and a couple of women between 18 and 49 years of age. For each donor, three plates each were used for CD4 naive and CD4 memory, two plates were used for CD8 naive, and one plate was used for CD8 memory. To increase sequencing depth and limit assay-specific biases, TCR repertoire library preparation and sequencing were carried out by different laboratories using diverse techniques. To estimate repertoire size and how much clonotypes are shared between individuals, the study performed deep sequencing of blood TCR repertoires from about 5 healthy adults. Each donor's leukapheresis produced roughly between roughly 0.85 and 10 billion PBMCs. What the authors observed across the whole study: Because the study included only a small number of donors, the genetic and exposure-history diversity represented was limited. Naive subsets generally had larger estimated clonotype richness than memory subsets did. Across a few donors, around 5% of naive CD4, approximately 3.5% of naive CD8, about 2% of memory CD4, and roughly 0.4% of memory CD8 clonotypes were shared. Sampling was restricted to blood, and TCR repertoires in tissue are likely to differ from TCR repertoires in blood. Pairwise subsampling led to the expectation that sequencing depth would affect the degree of clonotype sharing among donors. Even with the large sequencing depth, rarefaction of the sorted-subset datasets indicated that sequencing was incomplete. Compared with non-shared clonotypes, clonotypes shared by all four sorted-subset donors had higher generation probabilities.

From the germline V gene, CDR1 is MNHNS and CDR2 is SASEGT. The CDR3 goes from the cysteine to the phenylalanine over 14 residues. Solely the CDR3 DNA is kept, with 42 bases framed from the first base. The junction carries 13 bases between V and J, which are trimmed by 7 bases and 0 bases respectively. Healthy HIV-negative adults with no recently reported acute infections or vaccinations were included as donors. Every donor was a Caucasian adult residing in Nashville, Tennessee, USA. CD4+ T cells were enriched by magnetic negative selection, after which naive cells were positively selected on CD45RA and the negative fraction was taken as the memory subset. Blood was obtained by leukapheresis, after which PBMCs were separated by Ficoll-Histopaque density gradient centrifugation and cryopreserved in liquid nitrogen vapor phase. Purity and quantity of every magnetically sorted T cell population were checked by analytical flow cytometry. Genomic DNA was isolated from every sorted fraction and measured by UV absorbance on a Nanodrop 2000c.

With respect to this clone: Which antigen it targets is not known. One base away there is no much larger clone; base qualities are not given.

Using the deep immunoSEQ assay, multiplex PCR amplified TCR CDR3 regions from genomic DNA. For each cell subset, the extracted genomic DNA was distributed evenly across all wells of several immunoSEQ 96-well plates, and each plate served as one replicate. For sorted subsets, around 200 ng genomic DNA, equal to tens of thousands of T cell genomes, was loaded into each replicate PCR. Purified libraries were measured with a Qubit 3.0 fluorometer, size-checked on a Bioanalyzer 2100, and measured again with the KAPA Library Quantification kit. A separate single-read 150-cycle Illumina NextSeq 550 flow cell was used to sequence each immunoSEQ 96-well plate. Per the authors' processing: Because only junctional sequences without quality scores were contained in the immunoSEQ output, filtering matching that applied to full-length reads could not be performed. Sequences were annotated with PyIR, a Python wrapper for IgBLAST v1.9, and V/J genes and CDR3 were assigned using IMGT germline references. Reads were filtered out if the reads had weak V/J assignments (E-value above 1e-6), no CDR3, stop codons, out-of-frame junctions, or ambiguous translated residues. A V3J clonotype was defined by an identical inferred V gene, J gene, and CDR3 amino acid sequence. The percentage overlap between two repertoires was calculated by dividing the number of shared unique clonotypes by the size of the smaller repertoire. Three approaches were used to assess repertoire richness: RTK rarefaction, the Chao1 estimator, and Recon v2.1 estimates of unobserved clonotypes. For all TCRbeta clonotypes obtained by the gDNA method from several donors, generation probabilities were computed with OLGA. The table comes from immuneACCESS by way of TCRdb, which keeps in-frame sequences with V and J called. Part of the clones is missing from these tables; in studies checked, under half for an unresolved V gene and the rest for unknown reasons. Clone size and the V and J calls come from that table; the DNA yielded D and trimming. The sample yields about 1 million clones; approximately 68% were counted once. The ten largest clones capture about 1.5% of the sample.

The material sequenced was memory CD4+ T cells sorted from blood. The cell subset or site label here, explained by the study, means: CD45RA-negative fraction. The sequence links TRBV6-1 to TRBJ2-7, with the D gene call left open. The receptor was derived from a man aged 18 to 30 in good health. The CDR3 protein sequence reads: CASNLTPSSYEQYF. Read as DNA, the sequence is TGTGCCAGCAACCTGACGCCGAGCTCCTACGAGCAGTACTTC.